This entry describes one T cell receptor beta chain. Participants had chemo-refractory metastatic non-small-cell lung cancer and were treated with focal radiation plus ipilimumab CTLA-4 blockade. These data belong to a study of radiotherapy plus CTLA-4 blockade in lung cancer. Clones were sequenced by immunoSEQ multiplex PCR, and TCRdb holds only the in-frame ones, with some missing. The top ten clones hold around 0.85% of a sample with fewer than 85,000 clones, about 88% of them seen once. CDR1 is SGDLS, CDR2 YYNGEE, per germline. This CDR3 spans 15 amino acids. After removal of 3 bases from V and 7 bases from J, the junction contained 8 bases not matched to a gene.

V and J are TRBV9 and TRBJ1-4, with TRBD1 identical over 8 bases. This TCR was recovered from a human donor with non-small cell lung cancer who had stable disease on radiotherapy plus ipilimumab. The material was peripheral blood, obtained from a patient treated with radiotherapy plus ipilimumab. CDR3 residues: CASSAQDRESEKLFF. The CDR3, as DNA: TGTGCCAGCAGCGCCCAGGACAGGGAAAGTGAAAAACTGTTTTTT.